Listed below are T cell receptor beta chains from one sample, sequenced in a study of vaccination and CD4 T cells after COVID-19. TCRdb redid the calling of the PCR reads with MiXCR, one entry per CDR3 protein. The data show more than 10,000 distinct CDR3 sequences, 73% seen once. The antigens for these receptors are not known. The sample consisted of CD4+ T cells from blood, cultured in vitro. The source is a human donor who had recovered from COVID-19. Each CDR3 is given with its conserved first and last residue. D genes are given only for firm matches. A clone size is listed for some rows: how often the clone was seen (once, few, many), or a class if it is expanded.

j_call clone_size v_call d_call cdr3_length cdr3_aa cdr3_nt
TRBJ2-2 few TRBV7-2 . 16 CASSLQGTTNTGELFF TGTGCCAGCAGCTTGCAGGGGACAACCAACACCGGGGAGCTGTTTTTT
TRBJ1-5 . TRBV5-8 . 11 CASSPGGPQHF TGTGCCAGCAGCCCGGGTGGGCCCCAGCATTTT
TRBJ2-6 few TRBV6-1 TRBD1 15 CAARTGSSGANVLTF TGTGCCGCCCGGACAGGCAGCTCTGGGGCCAACGTCCTGACTTTC
TRBJ2-1 . TRBV7-8 . 14 CASSSTTPHYEQFF TGTGCCAGCAGCTCCACTACGCCCCATTATGAGCAGTTCTTC
TRBJ2-7 few TRBV7-9 TRBD1 14 CASTTPGQGNEQYF TGTGCCAGCACCACCCCGGGACAGGGGAACGAGCAGTACTTC
TRBJ1-5 few TRBV27 TRBD1 16 CASSTGTGGFNQPQHF TGTGCCAGCAGTACAGGGACAGGGGGCTTCAATCAGCCCCAGCATTTT
TRBJ1-1 . TRBV21-1 . 24 CASTNQTSMYLCAYRQGMNTEAFF .
TRBJ2-5 once TRBV2 . 13 CASSAQGLETQYF TGTGCCAGCAGTGCCCAGGGGCTAGAGACCCAGTACTTC
TRBJ1-1 once TRBV27 TRBD1 14 CASSLRDRVGEAFF TGTGCCAGCAGTTTAAGGGACAGGGTCGGTGAAGCTTTCTTT
TRBJ2-7 . TRBV6-2/TRBV6-3 TRBD2 16 CASSQPRLADTYEQYF TGTGCCAGCAGCCAGCCGCGACTAGCGGATACCTACGAGCAGTACTTC
TRBJ1-2 . TRBV4-2 . 16 CASSQEGGQSLYGYTF TGTGCCAGCAGCCAAGAAGGAGGGCAGAGCCTCTATGGCTACACCTTC
TRBJ2-3 . TRBV5-1 TRBD2 16 CASSLALAGTADTQYF TGCGCCAGCAGCTTGGCCTTAGCGGGAACGGCAGATACGCAGTATTTT
TRBJ1-6 medium-sized TRBV6-1 . 15 CASQRFSSIRETLHF TGTGCCAGCCAACGATTCTCTAGTATCAGGGAGACCCTCCACTTT
TRBJ2-7 few TRBV28 TRBD2 15 CASSLGLAGRYEQYF TGTGCCAGCAGCCTGGGACTAGCGGGAAGGTACGAGCAGTACTTC